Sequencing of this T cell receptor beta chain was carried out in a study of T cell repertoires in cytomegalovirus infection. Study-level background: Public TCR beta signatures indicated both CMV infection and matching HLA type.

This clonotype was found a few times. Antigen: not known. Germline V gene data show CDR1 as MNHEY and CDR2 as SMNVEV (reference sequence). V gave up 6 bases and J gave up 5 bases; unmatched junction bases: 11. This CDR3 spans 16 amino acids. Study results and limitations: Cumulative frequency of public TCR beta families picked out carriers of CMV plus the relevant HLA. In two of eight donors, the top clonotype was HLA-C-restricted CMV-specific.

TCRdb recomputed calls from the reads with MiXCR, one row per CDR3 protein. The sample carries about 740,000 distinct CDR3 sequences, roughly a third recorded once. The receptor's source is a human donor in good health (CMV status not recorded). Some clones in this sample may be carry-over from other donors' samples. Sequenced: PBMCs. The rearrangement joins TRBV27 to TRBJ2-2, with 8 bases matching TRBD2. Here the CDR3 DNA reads TGTGCCAGCAGCCCAATCCTTGCGGGAGGAACCGGGGAGCTGTTTTTT. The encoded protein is CASSPILAGGTGELFF.